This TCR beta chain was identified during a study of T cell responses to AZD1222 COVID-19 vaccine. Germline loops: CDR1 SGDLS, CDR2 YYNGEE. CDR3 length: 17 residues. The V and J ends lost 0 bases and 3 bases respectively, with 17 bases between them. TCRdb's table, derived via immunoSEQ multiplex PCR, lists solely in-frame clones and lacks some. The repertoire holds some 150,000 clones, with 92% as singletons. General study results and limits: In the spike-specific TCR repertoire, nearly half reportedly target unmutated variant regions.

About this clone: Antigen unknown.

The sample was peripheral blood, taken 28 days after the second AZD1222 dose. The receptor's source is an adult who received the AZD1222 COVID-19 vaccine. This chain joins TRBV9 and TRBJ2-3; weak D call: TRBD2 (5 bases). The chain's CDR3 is CASSVALLAANTDTQYF. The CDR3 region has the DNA TGTGCCAGCAGCGTAGCTCTGCTAGCAGCTAATACAGATACGCAGTATTTT.